This passage covers 17 T cell receptor beta chains from one sample sequenced in a study of shared clonotypes between healthy human individuals. Sequenced by immunoSEQ multiplex PCR; TCRdb stores in-frame clones only, minus some. This sample yields roughly 2 million clones, of which 85% to 95% are seen a single time; about 1.1% belongs to the top ten. Naive CD8 cells lacked CD45RO and underwent positive selection for CCR7, leaving out terminally differentiated effector memory CD45RA+ cells. Sequences were obtained from naive CD8+ T cells sorted from blood. The source of these receptors is a man aged 18 to 29 in good health.

This chain joins TRBV28 and TRBJ1-1; the D gene is possibly TRBD1 (5 bases). The CDR3 runs to 12 residues. Germline lookup yields CDR1 MDHEN and CDR2 SYDVKM. This CDR3 is CASQRGSTEAFF. For the CDR3, the DNA is TGTGCTAGTCAACGGGGGTCCACTGAAGCTTTCTTT.

Written as DNA, the CDR3 is TGTGCCAGCAGTGAAGCTTCCGAGGACTATGGCTACACCTTC. Amino acid sequence: CASSEASEDYGYTF. V gene TRBV6-1 combines with J gene TRBJ1-2; D is unresolved. Trimming took off 0 bases at V and 3 bases at J, with 8 bases between the two ends. Looked up from germline, CDR1 is MNHNS and CDR2 is SASEGT. This CDR3 comprises 14 residues.

The CDR3 region is CASRPLAPSPYEQYF. The CDR3 bases are TGTGCCAGTCGGCCCCTAGCCCCGTCACCCTACGAGCAGTACTTC. This chain links TRBV2 with TRBJ2-7; D perhaps matches TRBD2 (5 bases). Germline values: CDR1 SNHLY, CDR2 FYNNEI. There are 15 residues in the CDR3. V dropped 9 bases and J dropped 2 bases, with 20 bases sitting between them.

The V and J genes are TRBV13 and TRBJ1-1; 7 nucleotides match TRBD1. The CDR3 covers 14 residues. Unmatched junction bases numbered 5, after V lost 5 bases and J lost 2 bases. Germline V lookup: CDR1 PRHDT, CDR2 FYEKMQ (reference sequence). CDR3 loop: CASSQRQGNTEAFF. CDR3 DNA: TGTGCCAGCAGCCAACGACAGGGAAACACTGAAGCTTTCTTT.

The chain combines TRBV9 with TRBJ1-6; 7 nucleotides match TRBD1. V lost 4 bases and J lost 5; bases outside the gene matches: 6. Looked up from germline, CDR1 is SGDLS and CDR2 is YYNGEE. The CDR3 runs 15 residues. The CDR3 sequence: CASSPTGAHNSPLHF. DNA for the CDR3: TGTGCCAGCAGCCCAACAGGGGCCCATAATTCACCCCTCCACTTT. Full variable domain (rest looked up from reference TRBV9 and TRBJ1-6): DSGVTQTPKHLITATGQRVTLRCSPRSGDLSVYWYQQSLDQGLQFLIQYYNGEERAKGNILERFSAQQFPDLHSELNLSSLELGDSALYFCASSPTGAHNSPLHFGNGTRLTVT.

Comment on this clone: The same CDR3 arises from other DNA sequences in this sample as well. This chain links TRBV28 with TRBJ2-7; D is possibly TRBD1 or TRBD2 (6 bases each). Trimming took 3 bases from V and 6 from J, leaving 15 bases between them. Germline CDR1 MDHEN, CDR2 SYDVKM. This CDR3 has 14 amino acids. CDR3 amino acids: CASSFSGGAGEQYF. The CDR3 bases are TGTGCCAGCAGTTTCTCCGGGGGCGCGGGCGAGCAGTACTTC.

A word on this clone: Other DNA sequences within the sample encode an identical CDR3. The chain combines TRBV5-1 with TRBJ2-7, with D possibly matching TRBD2 (5 bases). Germline-derived CDR1 and CDR2 are SGHRS and YFSETQ. V was cut by 0 bases and J by 3 bases, with 7 bases left in between. The CDR3 is 13 amino acids. The CDR3 nucleotides are TGCGCCAGCAGCTTGGACGGGAACTACGAGCAGTACTTC. Amino acids: CASSLDGNYEQYF.

V usage is TRBV28 and J usage is TRBJ2-1; TRBD2 agrees at 8 bases. The CDR3 is 16 amino acids. Trimming at V came to 3 bases and at J to 5 bases, leaving 9 bases not matched to a gene. From germline, CDR1 is MDHEN and CDR2 SYDVKM. The DNA for the CDR3 is TGTGCCAGCAGTTTGCTTGATAGCGGGACCAACAATGAGCAGTTCTTC. Translation gives CASSLLDSGTNNEQFF.

This clone was found a few times. V is TRBV28 and J is TRBJ1-2; 7 bases agree with TRBD1. The J segment lost 0 bases and the V segment lost 8 bases, leaving 3 bases of the junction unmatched. This CDR3 contains 13 residues. Germline CDR1 MDHEN, CDR2 SYDVKM. The CDR3: CASGDRANYGYTF. The CDR3, as DNA: TGTGCCAGCGGAGACAGGGCTAACTATGGCTACACCTTC.

Details on this clone: Other DNA sequences in this sample translate to the same CDR3. The rearrangement links TRBV2 to TRBJ1-6; 7 nucleotides agree with TRBD1. V lost 1 base and J lost 9; bases outside the gene matches: 3. CDR1 is SNHLY and CDR2 is FYNNEI in the germline V gene. The CDR3 consists of 14 residues. The CDR3 region has the DNA TGTGCCAGCAGTGAAGGACAGGGATCTTCACCCCTCCACTTT. Residues: CASSEGQGSSPLHF.

This chain uses TRBV4-1 with TRBJ1-5; D ambiguous. The CDR3 loop spans 15 amino acids. In germline, CDR1 is MGHRA, CDR2 YSYEKL. Trimming removed 1 base from V and 2 bases from J, with 9 bases in between. Here the CDR3 reads CASSQVYRRNQPQHF. The CDR3 coding sequence is TGCGCCAGCAGCCAAGTCTACAGACGCAATCAGCCCCAGCATTTT.

V and J are TRBV5-8 and TRBJ2-7; 9 positions agree with TRBD1. This CDR3 spans 15 amino acids. Germline CDR1 SGHTS, CDR2 YDEGEE. The V segment lost 2 bases and the J segment 3 bases; nucleotides outside the gene matches: 6. The CDR3 DNA reads TGTGCCAGCAGCTTAGTGACAGGGGGTAACTACGAGCAGTACTTC. This encodes CASSLVTGGNYEQYF.

The table lists this clone with a count of one. The sample carries other DNA sequences with the same CDR3. The J gene is TRBJ1-1, the V gene TRBV7-9, with D possibly TRBD1 on 6 matching bases. Germline CDR1 and CDR2: SEHNR and FQNEAQ (reference sequence). Trimming shortened V by 6 bases and J by 1 base, and 9 bases separated the two germline ends. The length of the CDR3 is 13 residues. CDR3 coding DNA: TGTGCCAGCAGTTCGGACAGGAACACTGAAGCTTTCTTT. Its protein is CASSSDRNTEAFF.

V gene TRBV7-9 combines with J gene TRBJ2-5, with TRBD2 matching over 7 bases. The CDR3 length is 14 residues. Trimming at V came to 5 bases and at J to 1 base, leaving 4 bases not matched to a gene. CDR1 SEHNR and CDR2 FQNEAQ come from the germline V gene (reference sequence). DNA of the CDR3: TGTGCCAGCAGCCACAGACTAGCCCAAGAGACCCAGTACTTC. Its translation: CASSHRLAQETQYF.

The chain uses TRBV7-8 and TRBJ2-7, with 7 bases fitting TRBD2. Germline CDR1 reads SGHVS; CDR2 reads FQNEAQ. This CDR3 region has 14 residues. The trim removed 1 base at V and 6 bases at J, leaving 6 bases unmatched. The CDR3, as DNA: TGTGCCAGCAGCTTAGAGGAGGGAGGGATCGAGCAGTACTTC. The encoded protein is CASSLEEGGIEQYF.

The rearrangement uses TRBV29-1 and TRBJ1-2, with D possibly TRBD1 on 5 matching bases. Trimming pared 3 bases from V and 6 bases from J, leaving 14 bases between. The CDR3 has 13 residues. Per the germline V gene, CDR1 is SQVTM and CDR2 is ANQGSEA. The CDR3 bases are TGCAGCGTTGAGACGGGGCTCTTGAATGGCTACACCTTC. It codes for CSVETGLLNGYTF.

The gene calls are TRBV10-3 and TRBJ2-1; TRBD2 matches 12 bases. Germline V gene data show CDR1 as ENHRY and CDR2 as SYGVKD. V gave up 3 bases and J gave up 7 bases; unmatched junction bases: 4. The CDR3 consists of 15 residues. The CDR3 reads CAISEFGLAGNEQFF. Written as DNA, the CDR3 is TGTGCCATCAGTGAATTTGGACTAGCGGGAAATGAGCAGTTCTTC.